Each of the 4 T cell receptor beta chains below was sequenced from the same sample in a study of blood T cell repertoires in COVID-19. Sequencing was performed with immunoSEQ multiplex PCR; in TCRdb, only in-frame clones are kept and a portion is missing. The sample has 220,000 or so clones; 84% are singletons. The sample was peripheral blood. All receptors come from a woman aged 55-70 years who had recovered from COVID-19.

The V call is TRBV7-8, the J call TRBJ2-5; D is ambiguous. V lost 5 bases, J lost 2 bases, and 12 bases lay in between. CDR1 is SGHVS, CDR2 FQNEAQ, per germline. The CDR3 has 14 residues. This chain's CDR3 is CASSRGALQETQYF. CDR3 bases: TGTGCCAGCAGCCGCGGAGCGCTTCAAGAGACCCAGTACTTC.

The chain has TRBV6-5 and TRBJ2-7, with 7 nucleotides matching TRBD2. V lost 11 bases, J lost 2 bases, and 6 bases stayed unmatched. CDR1 MNHEY and CDR2 SVGAGI come from the germline V gene. CDR3 length equals 12 residues. The CDR3 DNA is TGTGCCGCGGGGGTCCTAACCTACGAGCAGTACTTC. It translates to CAAGVLTYEQYF.

The genes are TRBV5-1 and TRBJ2-7; D is unclear. The CDR3 is 12 residues long. V lost 4 bases, J lost 5 bases, and 10 bases lay in between. Germline lookup yields CDR1 SGHRS and CDR2 YFSETQ. CDR3 sequence (DNA): TGCGCCAGCAGCCGATCCCGGGACGAGCAGTACTTC. It specifies CASSRSRDEQYF.

This chain links TRBV5-1 with TRBJ1-2; the match to TRBD1 covers 7 bases. The CDR3 has 14 amino acids. Unmatched junction bases numbered 7, after V lost 4 bases and J lost 4 bases. The V gene's germline CDR1 is SGHRS and CDR2 YFSETQ. CDR3 region: CASSPLGQLYGYTF. Written as DNA, the CDR3 is TGCGCCAGCAGCCCCCTGGGACAGCTCTATGGCTACACCTTC.